These 14 T cell receptor beta chains came from one sample sequenced in a study of T cell responses to AZD1222 COVID-19 vaccine. This table comes from immunoSEQ multiplex PCR, and its TCRdb copy is limited to in-frame clones, with some not included. Of about 150,000 clones listed, roughly 91% are singletons. The source material was peripheral blood, sampled 28 days after the second AZD1222 dose. The receptor source for this set is an adult who received the AZD1222 COVID-19 vaccine.

This clone was detected once. V and J are TRBV2 and TRBJ1-2, with a possible D match to TRBD1 (5 bases). The CDR3 is 17 amino acids. V was trimmed by 2 bases and J by 5 bases, leaving 21 bases between them. Germline V CDR1 and CDR2: SNHLY, FYNNEI. The CDR3 coding sequence is TGTGCCAGCAGTGAAAGAGGGGACGCCCAAAAGAGGTATGGCTACACCTTC. Translation: CASSERGDAQKRYGYTF.

This clone was recorded only once. The J gene is TRBJ1-6, the V gene TRBV13, with D possibly being TRBD1 (6 bases). V was trimmed by 5 bases and J by 6 bases, leaving 17 bases between them. The CDR3 covers 16 residues. CDR1 PRHDT and CDR2 FYEKMQ come from the germline V gene (reference sequence). This chain's CDR3 is CASSLRGRQSNSPLHF. CDR3 DNA sequence: TGTGCCAGCAGCCTAAGGGGGAGGCAGAGTAATTCACCCCTCCACTTT.

The genes are TRBV6-2 or TRBV6-3 and TRBJ1-1; perhaps TRBD1 as D (5 bases). Germline assignment: CDR1 MNHEY and CDR2 SVGEGT. This CDR3 spans 14 amino acids. V lost 5 bases and J lost 3, with 13 bases in between. For the CDR3, the DNA is TGTGCCAGCAGTCGAGACCGAGGGGACACTGAAGCTTTCTTT. Protein product: CASSRDRGDTEAFF.

This rearrangement joins TRBV7-9 to TRBJ1-4, with no clear D. Germline V gene lookup returns CDR1 SEHNR and CDR2 FQNEAQ (reference sequence). The germline V and J ends were trimmed by 1 base and 8 bases, with 14 bases remaining between them. This CDR3 contains 15 residues. CDR3 protein: CASSLDLRLREKLFF. The DNA of the CDR3 is TGTGCCAGCAGCTTAGACCTTCGATTGCGGGAAAAACTGTTTTTT.

Of note for this clone: A much larger clone sits a single nucleotide away, making a read error possible. The V call is TRBV19, the J call TRBJ2-3, with D unclear. Germline CDR1 LNHDA, CDR2 SQIVND (reference sequence). Trimming pared 0 bases from V and 5 bases from J, leaving 3 bases between. There are 12 residues in the CDR3. CDR3 amino acids: CASSIEGDTQYF. DNA of the CDR3: TGTGCCAGTAGTATAGAGGGAGATACGCAGTATTTT. The whole variable domain, filled in from reference TRBV19 and TRBJ2-3, reads DGGITQSPKYLFRKEGQNVTLSCEQNLNHDAMYWYRQDPGQGLRLIYYSQIVNDFQKGDIAEGYSVSREKKESFPLTVTSAQKNPTAFYLCASSIEGDTQYFGPGTRLTVL.

The rearrangement links TRBV7-2 to TRBJ2-1, with TRBD2 matching 10 bases. Per germline, CDR1 SGHTA and CDR2 FQGNSA. With 2 bases clipped from V and 2 bases from J, the junction kept 9 bases outside the gene matches. The CDR3 consists of 18 residues. The CDR3 here is CASSLWASGGSTYNEQFF. Written as DNA, the CDR3 is TGTGCCAGCAGCTTATGGGCTAGCGGGGGTAGCACCTACAATGAGCAGTTCTTC. The whole variable domain, remainder taken from reference TRBV7-2 and TRBJ2-1, is GAGVSQSPSNKVTEKGKDVELRCDPISGHTALYWYRQSLGQGLEFLIYFQGNSAPDKSGLPSDRFSAERTGGSVSTLTIQRTQQEDSAVYLCASSLWASGGSTYNEQFFGPGTRLTVL.

This clone was found once. The chain recombines TRBV5-4 with TRBJ1-5; D not resolved. This CDR3 contains 14 residues. The ends were cut back, 0 bases at V and 7 bases at J, with 11 bases in the middle. Germline lookup yields CDR1 SGHNT and CDR2 YYREEE (reference sequence). The CDR3 is CASSLDLNGQPQHF. In DNA form, the CDR3 reads TGTGCCAGCAGCTTGGACCTAAATGGGCAGCCCCAGCATTTT.

In its sample, this clone was seen once. The chain is built from TRBV2 and TRBJ1-3, with D perhaps matching TRBD1 (5 bases). V lost 5 bases, J lost 12 bases, and 17 bases lay in between. CDR3 length equals 13 residues. Germline V gene lookup returns CDR1 SNHLY and CDR2 FYNNEI. The CDR3 DNA sequence: TGTGCCAGCAGTCGAGAAACCCAGGGATTCATATATTTT. Translating gives CASSRETQGFIYF.

This chain connects TRBV19 to TRBJ2-6; 7 nucleotides agree with TRBD2. V lost 8 bases, J lost 0 bases, and 4 bases stayed unmatched. The CDR3 is made up of 15 amino acids. Germline V gene data show CDR1 as LNHDA and CDR2 as SQIVND (reference sequence). Here the CDR3 DNA reads TGTGCCAGTTGGGAGGGATCCTCTGGGGCCAACGTCCTGACTTTC. Its translation: CASWEGSSGANVLTF.

The V call is TRBV7-2, the J call TRBJ2-1; 8 bases are shared with TRBD2. From germline, CDR1 is SGHTA and CDR2 FQGNSA. V was clipped by 1 base and J by 2 bases; unmatched bases: 1. The CDR3 spans 15 residues. The CDR3 loop reads CASSLEAGAYNEQFF. The CDR3 DNA sequence: TGTGCCAGCAGCTTAGAAGCGGGGGCCTACAATGAGCAGTTCTTC.

The chain uses TRBV10-3 and TRBJ1-2; a possible D gene is TRBD1 (6 bases). Germline lookup yields CDR1 ENHRY and CDR2 SYGVKD. V lost 11 bases, J lost 6 bases, and 19 bases lay in between. The CDR3 is 13 amino acids. CDR3 protein: CAASGVPSNGYTF. The CDR3 region has the DNA TGTGCCGCATCAGGGGTCCCCTCTAATGGCTACACCTTC.

The rearrangement uses TRBV20-1 and TRBJ1-5; a possible D gene is TRBD1 (5 bases). The V end was cut by 5 bases, the J end by 9 bases, with 11 bases between. The CDR3 totals 11 residues. Germline-derived CDR1 and CDR2 are DFQATT and SNEGSKA (reference sequence). CDR3 in DNA: TGCAGTGCTGGGGACCCTGGGCCCCAGCATTTT. This translates into CSAGDPGPQHF.

The chain combines TRBV7-9 with TRBJ1-1, with 7 bases fitting TRBD1. The CDR3 is made up of 14 amino acids. The V segment lost 5 bases and the J segment 1 base; nucleotides outside the gene matches: 4. CDR1 and CDR2 from the germline V gene are SEHNR and FQNEAQ (reference sequence). CDR3 protein: CASSQGGPNTEAFF. In nucleotides, the CDR3 is TGTGCCAGCAGCCAAGGGGGCCCGAACACTGAAGCTTTCTTT.

In nucleotides, the CDR3 is TGTGCCAGTAGTGGACAGGGTAACTACGAGCAGTACTTC. Its protein is CASSGQGNYEQYF. The chain carries TRBV19 and TRBJ2-7, with 8 positions matching TRBD1. Germline-derived CDR1 and CDR2 are LNHDA and SQIVND (reference sequence). CDR3 length equals 13 residues. J gave up 3 bases and V 5 bases, and 3 bases lay outside the gene matches.